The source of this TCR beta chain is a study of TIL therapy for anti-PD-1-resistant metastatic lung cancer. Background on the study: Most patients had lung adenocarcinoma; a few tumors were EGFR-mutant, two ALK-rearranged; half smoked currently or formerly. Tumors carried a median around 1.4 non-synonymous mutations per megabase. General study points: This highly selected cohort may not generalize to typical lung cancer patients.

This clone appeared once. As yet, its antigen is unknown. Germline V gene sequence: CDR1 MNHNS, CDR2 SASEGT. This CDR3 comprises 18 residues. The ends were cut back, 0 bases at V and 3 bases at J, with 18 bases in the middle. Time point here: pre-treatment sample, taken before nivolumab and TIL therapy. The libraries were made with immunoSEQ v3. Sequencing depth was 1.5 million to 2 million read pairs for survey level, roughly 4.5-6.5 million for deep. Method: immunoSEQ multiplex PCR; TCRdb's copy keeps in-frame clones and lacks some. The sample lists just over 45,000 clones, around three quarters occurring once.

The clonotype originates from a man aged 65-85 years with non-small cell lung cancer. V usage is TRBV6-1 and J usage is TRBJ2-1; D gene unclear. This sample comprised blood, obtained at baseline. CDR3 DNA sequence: TGTGCCAGCAGTGAAGCCCTGTTCAGTCTGGGCTTCTACAATGAGCAGTTCTTC. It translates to CASSEALFSLGFYNEQFF.